Ten or more counts support the clone carrying this T cell receptor (beta chain). Its specificity is not known. CDR3 regions of TCR beta were amplified from RNA transcripts. Following a first-round RT-PCR that used HTBI primers, a second-round multiplex PCR was carried out. TCRdb re-analysed the multiplex PCR reads in MiXCR, keeping a single row per CDR3 protein. The repertoire has 300,000 to 350,000 distinct CDR3 sequences, 17% of them found once; the top ten carry 9% to 15%. The data originate from a study of Graves' ophthalmopathy and Graves' hyperthyroidism. Study-level results: Ophthalmopathy and stable hyperthyroidism were discriminated by a 13-signature model, with over 85% sensitivity and about 82% specificity. In blood, most expanded thyroid clonotypes above 0.001 frequency were also detected.

This CDR3 is 14 amino acids long. Germline CDR1 reads MDHEN; CDR2 reads SYDVKM. V was shortened by 7 bases and J by 5 bases, with 17 bases between the two germline ends. This chain connects TRBV28 to TRBJ2-5, with D perhaps matching TRBD2 (5 bases). Source material: peripheral blood. This clonotype was obtained from an adult man with Graves' ophthalmopathy. The CDR3, as DNA: TGTGCCAGCAACTCCGGGGTGTATCGGGAGACCCAGTACTTC. It codes for CASNSGVYRETQYF.